This T cell receptor (beta chain) was retrieved from a study of cytomegalovirus exposure and HLA in healthy donors (dated by TCRdb to about 2017). Regarding the complete study: In an earlier analysis of roughly 590 of the donors, 250 to 300 Gb of sequence data and 90 million to 120 million unique TCR beta sequences from 150 million to 200 million T cells were reported. An early release that covered some 630 HLA-typed donors contained about 300 gigabases of sequencing data and 85 million to 100 million unique TCR sequences. Among the roughly 400 genotyped donors, 81% belonged to the genetic ancestry cluster associated with self-reported Caucasian donors. The aim of the study was to test whether cataloging public T cell receptors could identify signatures of past pathogen exposure. The study used immunosequencing to profile the T cell repertoires of several hundred subjects and linked those repertoires to cytomegalovirus serostatus. A separate validation cohort of about 110 different subjects was used in addition to the 666-subject first cohort. To predict cytomegalovirus infection status, the study brought together high-throughput TCR immunosequencing, statistical association of individual TCRs with disease status, and machine learning. To study patterns of TCR occurrence, a later analysis re-analyzed previously published TCR beta repertoires from under 750 donors and added high-resolution HLA genotyping. The later analysis used no new phenotypic data to find candidate immune exposures, relying instead on TCR beta sequences and their occurrence across donors. An earlier analysis of some 500 of the donors applied high-throughput TCR beta sequencing to assess whether each TCR beta V gene segment acted as functional or pseudogenic. Donor age, sex, ethnicity and CMV serostatus were collected together with the repertoire data. Genome-wide SNP genotypes for about 60% of the roughly 670 donors were used in a later genetic analysis, which treated that subset as a discovery cohort. Every discovery cohort repertoire had been produced on one sequencing platform. HLA typing included class I and class II loci at four-digit resolution. The number of typed donors differed by locus: roughly 620-640 for A, B, C, DRB1 and DQB1; some 500 for DQA1; around 610 for DPA1; and 400 to 480 for DPB1. Four to six DR-DQ haplotypes were handled as single units for association and clustering, since linkage in the cohort was strong. On average, roughly 200,000 unique TCR beta nucleotide sequences were sequenced per donor among roughly 430 genotyped donors of the cohort, with about 17% of those sequences being non-productive. Study-wide findings and limitations: A later genetic analysis reported fewer N-insertions in productive TCRs among donors in an Asian-associated ancestry cluster than the roughly 700-donor mean. A later analysis found that most CMV-associated TCR beta chains appeared HLA-restricted, with HLA associations seemingly driven largely by CMV exposure. Only TCR beta chains were sequenced in this cohort, and the absence of alpha or paired-chain data limited detectable features. A total of 150 or so TCR beta chains were listed by the study as associated with cytomegalovirus. Most TCR sequences were observed very rarely across donors, whereas some public TCRs were present in many individuals. In a later genetic analysis, a missense DCLRE1C variant was associated with V-gene and J-gene trimming of TCR beta chains, and the association was replicated in an independent cohort. Presence/absence analyses assumed roughly uniform sequencing depth across donors, an assumption that may not hold. In a later analysis, the rate of TCR association differed among HLA loci, with DRB1 alleles having the most associated TCRs and HLA-C alleles having the fewest. HLA typing was unavailable for some donors at each locus, so association tests used only the typed subset. Assigning TCR associations to individual alleles was difficult when HLA alleles, especially DR and DQ, strongly co-occurred. The sequencing pipeline was judged likely to have produced a cluster of highly shared sequence variants as a technical artifact. A further reported finding was that TCR beta sequences accurately predicted the HLA-A and HLA-B alleles for most subjects in the first cohort. Specific HLA alleles were associated with 16,951 TCR beta sequences at a false discovery rate of 0.05 in a later analysis. Compared with equally common non-associated chains, HLA-associated TCR beta chains in a later analysis were more clonally expanded and had lower generation probabilities. The classifier was reported to diagnose cytomegalovirus status with high specificity and sensitivity in both the original cohort and the validation cohort. A few of the identified cytomegalovirus-associated TCR beta chains were confirmed in vitro to be specific for cytomegalovirus antigens. Fewer than 20 rarely observed V segments, including chromosome 9 orphons, were excluded from the earlier analysis of 550 to 700 of the donors because counts were too low. The authors suggested that the approach could potentially be extended to other disease states and immunological phenotypes. A later analysis reported that several top co-occurrence clusters appeared linked to parvovirus B19, influenza, CMV and Epstein-Barr virus. For the cohort, immune exposure information was limited to CMV serostatus. In an earlier analysis of 450 to 750 of the donors, most TCR beta V segments appeared in productive rearrangements about 87% or about 30% of the time, broadly matching IMGT annotations. Some IMGT-functional V segments, including TRBV6-2 and TRBV6-3, could not be told apart with the 87-base-pair reads, so those segments were excluded. Correlated functional status among segregating V segments might reflect linkage disequilibrium, but an unknown experimental factor could not be ruled out.

This clone has just a few counts. No cognate antigen has been identified for it. There are no base qualities to consult, and no much larger clone falls within one base. In total, 600 or so healthy bone marrow donors made up the cohort. At the time of sampling, every cohort member was nominally healthy, though immune exposures that went unrecorded were likely present. The donor tested CMV seropositive, placing the donor among the 289 seropositive members of the cohort. Every donor gave a peripheral blood sample, and the peripheral blood mononuclear cells from that sample were used for TCR beta sequencing. Genomic DNA extraction from the blood cell samples was performed with the Qiagen DNeasy Blood Extraction Kit. As encoded in the germline V gene, CDR1 is MGHDK while CDR2 is SYGVNS. The CDR3 measures 16 amino acids from cysteine to phenylalanine. Only the CDR3 region is kept as DNA, spanning 48 bases read in frame from base 1. Trimming costs V 5 bases and J 8 bases, and their ends lie 24 bases apart.

The method was the immunoSEQ multiplex PCR assay. For the multiplex PCR, a mixture combining 60 forward primers for TCR Vbeta segments and 13 reverse primers for TCR Jbeta segments was used. The CDR3 region of rearranged TCR beta genes was amplified from genomic DNA with a multiplex PCR assay. On the Illumina HiSeq System, the amplified TCR beta libraries were sequenced as 87-base-pair reads. The study's own analysis went as follows. A later analysis tallied approximately 87 million unique TCR beta chains across the roughly 610 repertoires, and approximately 12 million of those chains were shared by two or more donors. Raw reads were error-corrected and collapsed into unique sequences by a nearest-neighbor algorithm in which closely related sequences were merged to remove PCR and sequencing errors. CDR3 sequences were aligned to IMGT reference sequences to assign V, D and J gene segments. Each retained sequence needed at least a six-nucleotide match to both a V gene segment and a J gene segment. A rearrangement was called productive if the CDR3 had no stop codons and remained in frame with V and J, and every other rearrangement was called non-productive. Following IMGT convention, CDR3 was defined as the stretch from the second conserved V-encoded cysteine up to the conserved J-encoded phenylalanine. In an earlier analysis of approximately 590 of the donors, sequences lacking an unambiguous match to a single V gene segment were excluded. An earlier analysis of 500 to 700 of the donors classified V segments as functional when productive rearrangements were above 56.7% and as segregating when the standard deviation between donors was above 5%. A statistical classification framework was built for diagnosing cytomegalovirus status from the catalog of TCR beta chain sequences. In a later analysis, TCR nucleotide sequences were compared against IMGT/GENE-DB human TR gene sequences so that V and J genes could be assigned. In a later analysis, CDR3 sequences and most-parsimonious VDJ recombination scenarios were assigned using the TCRdist pipeline. In a later analysis, each TCR beta chain was defined by its CDR3 amino acid sequence together with its V-gene family, and reads lacking a unique V-gene family were excluded. To address suspected cross-contamination and a sequencing artifact, a later analysis removed 550 to 750 highly shared, low-generation-probability nucleotide sequences. For each public chain, a later analysis derived a clonal expansion index from normalized ranks of inferred template counts within each repertoire. Generation probabilities in a later analysis came from a VDJ recombination model fitted to out-of-frame rearrangements, and those results were checked against IGoR. In a later analysis, hypergeometric tests were used to score TCR-TCR, TCR-HLA and TCR-CMV co-occurrence, with a repertoire-size bias correction applied to TCR pairs. To estimate false discovery rates, a later analysis permuted the HLA or CMV assignments 20 times. A later analysis grouped co-occurring TCRs with DBSCAN, adding TCRdist sequence similarity when clustering within HLA-allele-positive subsets. For co-occurrence clustering, repertoires with fewer than 30,000 or more than 120,000 public chains were excluded, along with 4 to 6 repertoires with anomalous nucleotide sharing. TCRdb took over this immuneACCESS table, retaining in-frame rearrangements with V and J assigned. Such tables are incomplete; in checked studies, under half of the missing clones stem from an unresolved V gene, and the remainder is unexplained. V, J and clone size are those of that table, while D and trimming were read from the DNA. This sample comprises about 190,000 clones, about 77% of them detected only once. The leading ten clones occupy 4% to 5% of the sample.

The sequence was collected from a man aged 25-45 years in good health and CMV-seropositive. The rearrangement joined TRBV25-1 to TRBJ1-2; no D gene call is confident. The specimen sequenced was PBMCs. The CDR3 reads CASSPQPRTGEEGYTF. The nucleotide sequence is TGTGCCAGCAGTCCCCAACCGCGGACCGGGGAGGAAGGCTACACCTTC.